The 28 T cell receptor beta chains presented below share a single source sample, sequenced in a study of blood T cells in healthy people across ages. Then a second PCR, running roughly 7 to 11 cycles, was carried out with a sample-barcoded 5' primer and a J-beta primer mix. Via MiXCR, TCRdb re-called the 5' RACE reads, giving one row per CDR3 protein. The data show about 1.6 million distinct CDR3 sequences, about 35% seen once. The sequenced sample was blood. These receptors came from a woman under 40 in good health.

This clonotype occurred a few times. This chain joins TRBV10-3 and TRBJ2-3; D not certain. CDR1 and CDR2 (germline): ENHRY, SYGVKD. The V end lost 3 bases, the J end lost 1 base, and 14 bases lay between the germline ends. This CDR3 is 16 amino acids long. The CDR3 region is CAISESLKIGTDTQYF. CDR3 nucleotide sequence: TGTGCCATCAGTGAATCCCTAAAAATTGGCACAGATACGCAGTATTTT.

V is TRBV27 and J is TRBJ2-7; 8 bases match TRBD2. CDR1 MNHEY and CDR2 SMNVEV come from the germline V gene (reference sequence). After removal of 2 bases from V and 4 bases from J, the junction contained 7 bases not matched to a gene. CDR3 length equals 15 residues. CDR3 residues: CASSLLAGGVYEQYF. CDR3 nucleotides: TGTGCCAGCAGTTTACTCGCGGGGGGTGTTTACGAGCAGTACTTC.

The V gene is TRBV20-1, the J gene TRBJ1-2, with a possible D match to TRBD1 (6 bases). Germline assignment: CDR1 DFQATT and CDR2 SNEGSKA (reference sequence). The length of the CDR3 is 14 residues. Trimming took 1 base from V and 5 from J, leaving 14 bases between them. The chain's CDR3 is CSARVGTLLYGYTF. CDR3 bases: TGCAGTGCTAGAGTAGGGACACTACTTTATGGCTACACCTTC.

The chain recombines TRBV14 with TRBJ2-5; no clear D. Germline V gives CDR1 SGHDN, CDR2 FVKESK. The length of the CDR3 is 13 residues. V was shortened by 0 bases and J by 11 bases, with 13 bases between the two germline ends. CDR3 sequence: CASSQERTGEQYF. CDR3 sequence (DNA): TGTGCCAGCAGCCAAGAAAGGACGGGTGAGCAGTACTTC.

This clonotype has at least ten counts. J is TRBJ2-4 and V is TRBV27; 9 bases are a match to TRBD2. The CDR3 spans 17 residues. From germline, CDR1 is MNHEY and CDR2 SMNVEV (reference sequence). Trimming cost V 5 bases and J 2 bases; bases outside gene matches: 10. The CDR3 protein is CASSAGTSLGSKNIQYF. CDR3 nucleotide sequence: TGTGCCAGCAGTGCCGGGACTAGCCTTGGGTCCAAAAACATTCAGTACTTC.

This clonotype was observed a handful of times. An end of the junction differs from the germline gene, which may be a read error. The chain uses TRBV20-1 and TRBJ2-7; D remains unclear. The germline V gene encodes CDR1 DFQATT and CDR2 SNEGSKA (reference sequence). This CDR3 is built from 11 residues. In DNA, the CDR3 is TGCAATGCTAGAGATAACTACGAGCAGTACTTC. It is translated as CNARDNYEQYF.

Worth noting for this clonotype: A much larger clonotype is one base distant, so this may be a read error. The chain combines TRBV4-1 with TRBJ2-7, with D hard to call. V was clipped by 3 bases and J by 2 bases, with 14 bases between them. The CDR3 is 15 amino acids. Germline lookup yields CDR1 MGHRA and CDR2 YSYEKL. This CDR3 is CASSHGGGATYEQYF. As DNA, the CDR3 is TGCGCCAGCAGCCATGGCGGCGGTGCGACCTACGAGCAGTACTTC.

The chain has TRBV28 and TRBJ1-2; TRBD1 aligns across 10 bases. Germline CDR1 is MDHEN and CDR2 is SYDVKM. This CDR3 region has 14 residues. V shed 8 bases, J shed 1 base, and the junction held 4 bases outside the gene matches. DNA of the CDR3: TGTGCCAGCGGAGGGACAGGGGATAACTATGGCTACACCTTC. As protein: CASGGTGDNYGYTF.

This clonotype appeared a few times. The chain has TRBV10-3 and TRBJ2-1, with 7 bases fitting TRBD2. The CDR3 is 14 residues long. Germline assignment: CDR1 ENHRY and CDR2 SYGVKD. V was pared by 4 bases and J by 6 bases, with 6 bases of the junction left unmatched. The CDR3 DNA reads TGTGCCATCAGTGTGGAGGGAGGGGCCAATGAGCAGTTCTTC. This translates into CAISVEGGANEQFF.

This clonotype has just a few counts. J is TRBJ1-1 and V is TRBV30; 8 nucleotides align to TRBD1. This CDR3 region has 15 residues. The V segment lost 3 bases and the J segment 0 bases; nucleotides outside the gene matches: 6. Germline-derived CDR1 and CDR2 are GTSNPN and SVGIG (reference sequence). Here the CDR3 DNA reads TGTGCCTGGAGCAGGGGGCGCCCCGTGAACACTGAAGCTTTCTTT. This encodes CAWSRGRPVNTEAFF.

The count of this clonotype is one. At one end the junction does not follow the germline gene, possibly because of a read error. This chain uses TRBV3-1 with TRBJ1-2; D is possibly TRBD1 (6 bases). The CDR3 totals 12 residues. The germline V gene encodes CDR1 LGHDT and CDR2 YNNKEL (reference sequence). For the CDR3, the DNA is TGTGCCAGCAGCCCGCAGGGGTCTGGCTGCACCTTC. The encoded protein is CASSPQGSGCTF.

CDR3 DNA sequence: TGTGCCAGCAGCTTAGACGGGATAGGGTACAATGAGCAGTTCTTC. Amino acid sequence: CASSLDGIGYNEQFF. V and J are TRBV11-2 and TRBJ2-1; D may be TRBD2 (5 bases). CDR1 is SGHAT and CDR2 is FQNNGV in the germline V gene. V shed 0 bases and J shed 4 bases, with 10 bases lying between them. CDR3 length: 15 residues.

This chain links TRBV20-1 with TRBJ2-3; 11 positions match TRBD2. V lost 3 bases and J lost 0; bases outside the gene matches: 8. Germline V gives CDR1 DFQATT, CDR2 SNEGSKA (reference sequence). This CDR3 spans 17 amino acids. The CDR3 coding sequence is TGCAGTGCTAGTTTAGCGGGGGGGCCTTTGAGCACAGATACGCAGTATTTT. Residues: CSASLAGGPLSTDTQYF.

This clonotype was detected a few times. The chain is built from TRBV12-3 or TRBV12-4 and TRBJ2-5; tentatively, D is TRBD2 (6 bases). V dropped 6 bases and J dropped 11 bases, with 25 bases sitting between them. The CDR3 runs 15 residues. CDR3 sequence: CASSPGTGGLWEQYF. CDR3 coding DNA: TGTGCCAGCAGCCCCGGGACGGGCGGACTATGGGAGCAGTACTTC.

This chain joins TRBV28 and TRBJ2-7, with 9 nucleotides matching TRBD2. V dropped 5 bases and J dropped 2; count of bases not matched to a gene: 10. The CDR3 consists of 16 residues. Germline V gene lookup returns CDR1 MDHEN and CDR2 SYDVKM. Written as DNA, the CDR3 is TGTGCCAGCAGTCTCATTTGGACTAGCGAGACCTACGAGCAGTACTTC. Translated, it gives CASSLIWTSETYEQYF.

A few counts support this clonotype. The V and J genes are TRBV15 and TRBJ1-5, with D unresolved. The CDR3 is made up of 15 amino acids. V was shortened by 0 bases and J by 7 bases, with 13 bases between the two germline ends. Germline-derived CDR1 and CDR2 are LNHNV and YYDKDF (reference sequence). CDR3 in DNA: TGTGCCACCAGCAGAGACCACCAGGTTCGGCAGCCCCAGCATTTT. It yields the protein CATSRDHQVRQPQHF.

In this sample, this clonotype turned up many times. The chain links TRBV20-1 to TRBJ2-3; D gene ambiguous. This CDR3 is 11 amino acids long. The germline gives CDR1 DFQATT, CDR2 SNEGSKA (reference sequence). V was trimmed by 1 base and J by 5 bases, leaving 4 bases between them. The CDR3 reads CSARGLDTQYF. The CDR3 coding sequence is TGCAGTGCTAGAGGATTAGATACGCAGTATTTT.

The chain carries TRBV5-1 and TRBJ2-5; 8 bases are shared with TRBD1. The ends lost 3 bases at V and 3 bases at J; junction bases unmatched: 10. CDR1 is SGHRS and CDR2 is YFSETQ in the germline V gene. The CDR3 spans 16 residues. The CDR3 sequence is CASSSLGAGGEETQYF. In DNA, the CDR3 is TGCGCCAGCAGCTCCCTCGGCGCAGGGGGCGAAGAGACCCAGTACTTC.

The chain employs TRBV30 and TRBJ2-7; the D is unclear. The CDR3 is 12 residues long. V was cut by 1 base and J by 4 bases, with 8 bases left in between. Germline assignment: CDR1 GTSNPN and CDR2 SVGIG (reference sequence). CDR3 region: CAWSETSYEQYF. The CDR3 region has the DNA TGTGCCTGGAGTGAGACCTCTTACGAGCAGTACTTC.

This clonotype was counted only a few times. The CDR3: CAISEGGDGEGYTF. In DNA form, the CDR3 reads TGTGCCATCAGTGAGGGGGGTGACGGAGAAGGCTACACCTTC. This chain connects TRBV10-3 to TRBJ1-2; D perhaps matches TRBD1 (5 bases). The V and J ends lost 2 bases and 8 bases respectively, with 15 bases between them. The CDR3 has 14 residues. Germline values: CDR1 ENHRY, CDR2 SYGVKD.

Details on this clonotype: Since a much larger clone is just one base distant, this may be a read error. V and J are TRBV4-1 and TRBJ1-2; D gene unclear. CDR1 and CDR2 from the germline V gene are MGHRA and YSYEKL. CDR3 size: 16 residues. In DNA, the CDR3 is TGCACCAGCAGCCAGAGAGAGATTGGAGTCCCTCGAGGCTACACCTTC. Amino acid sequence: CTSSQREIGVPRGYTF.

The gene calls are TRBV6-1 and TRBJ2-3; 8 positions match TRBD2. The CDR3 consists of 17 residues. Losses at the gene ends were 6 bases for V and 2 bases for J; bases not matched to a gene: 13. CDR1 is MNHNS, CDR2 SASEGT, per germline. CDR3 nucleotide sequence: TGTGCCAGCAGCGAAACTGACGGGGGGGCCATCACAGATACGCAGTATTTT. Translation gives CASSETDGGAITDTQYF.

This clonotype was observed at least ten times. The chain combines TRBV20-1 with TRBJ2-7; tentatively, D is TRBD1 (6 bases). The V gene lost 4 bases and the J gene lost 2 bases, with 21 bases spanning the gap. The CDR3 spans 16 residues. Germline V CDR1 and CDR2: DFQATT, SNEGSKA (reference sequence). CDR3 in DNA: TGCAGTGCTATCACGATCGGGACAACTAGGACCTACGAGCAGTACTTC. Its translation is CSAITIGTTRTYEQYF.

This clonotype occurred once. The chain has TRBV11-2 and TRBJ2-1; 8 bases match TRBD2. Germline CDR1 reads SGHAT; CDR2 reads FQNNGV. The CDR3 is 18 amino acids. With 2 bases clipped from V and 1 base from J, the junction kept 10 bases outside the gene matches. CDR3 bases: TGTGCCAGCAGCTTAACCCGATATAGCGGGATTTCCTACAATGAGCAGTTCTTC. Residues: CASSLTRYSGISYNEQFF.

The chain is built from TRBV20-1 and TRBJ1-5; D uncertain. Trimming cost V 3 bases and J 0 bases, with 9 bases left between them. This CDR3 is 14 amino acids long. Germline CDR1 and CDR2: DFQATT and SNEGSKA (reference sequence). CDR3 sequence: CSASAGASNQPQHF. Here the CDR3 DNA reads TGCAGTGCTAGCGCAGGTGCTAGCAATCAGCCCCAGCATTTT.

V is TRBV7-8 and J is TRBJ2-5; D possibly corresponds to TRBD1 (5 bases). V lost 5 bases and J lost 7, with 17 bases in between. This CDR3 spans 14 amino acids. CDR1 and CDR2 (germline): SGHVS, FQNEAQ. Here the CDR3 DNA reads TGTGCCAGCAGCCCTCCGGGCAGGGTAGGGACCCAGTACTTC. Translated: CASSPPGRVGTQYF.

This clonotype was counted only a few times. The V and J genes are TRBV5-4 and TRBJ2-7; TRBD1 matches 7 bases. Germline CDR1 SGHNT, CDR2 YYREEE (reference sequence). The CDR3 contains 13 residues. Unmatched junction bases numbered 6, after V lost 5 bases and J lost 4 bases. The CDR3 DNA sequence: TGTGCCAGCAGTTGGGACAGCATGTACGAGCAGTACTTC. It is translated as CASSWDSMYEQYF.

CDR3 in amino acids: CASRDVKAFGYTF. For the CDR3, the DNA is TGTGCCAGCAGGGACGTGAAGGCGTTTGGCTACACCTTC. The V gene is TRBV6-5, the J gene TRBJ1-2; unclear D gene. Germline V lookup: CDR1 MNHEY, CDR2 SVGAGI. The CDR3 is made up of 13 amino acids. V shed 6 bases and J shed 7 bases, with 15 bases lying between them.